The rows below give T cell receptor beta chains drawn from one sample of a study of shared clonotypes between healthy human individuals. The assay was immunoSEQ multiplex PCR, and TCRdb's table has in-frame clones only and misses some. The data show roughly 2 million clones, approximately 95% seen once. The material sequenced was naive CD4+ T cells sorted from blood. The receptors come from a man younger than 35 in good health. Both conserved end residues are part of each CDR3. D genes are given only for firm matches. The listing skips clone size in some rows; elsewhere it reads once, few, many or a size class.

abundance: .; d_gene: .; j_gene: TRBJ2-6; v_gene: TRBV9; CDR3nt: TGTGCCAGCAGCGTAGGGATGGCAGGGCTATCGGCTGGGGCCAACGTCCTGACTTTC; CDR3aa: CASSVGMAGLSAGANVLTF
abundance: .; d_gene: .; j_gene: TRBJ1-1; v_gene: TRBV6-5; CDR3nt: TGTGCCAGCATTGTACCGGCGAGCACTGAAGCTTTCTTT; CDR3aa: CASIVPASTEAFF
abundance: .; d_gene: .; j_gene: TRBJ2-7; v_gene: TRBV18; CDR3nt: TGTGCCAGCTCACCAACATCATCCTACGAGCAGTACTTC; CDR3aa: CASSPTSSYEQYF
abundance: .; d_gene: TRBD1; j_gene: TRBJ2-5; v_gene: TRBV15; CDR3nt: TGTGCCACCAGCAGAGATGACAGGGGCGAAGAGACCCAGTACTTC; CDR3aa: CATSRDDRGEETQYF
abundance: .; d_gene: .; j_gene: TRBJ1-2; v_gene: TRBV4-1; CDR3nt: TGCGCCAGCAGCCCGGTTTCTGGGTTTTCTAACTATGGCTACACCTTC; CDR3aa: CASSPVSGFSNYGYTF
abundance: .; d_gene: TRBD1; j_gene: TRBJ1-6; v_gene: TRBV13; CDR3nt: TGTGCCAGCAGCGCAAGACAGGGGCGGAATTCACCCCTCCACTTT; CDR3aa: CASSARQGRNSPLHF
abundance: .; d_gene: .; j_gene: TRBJ2-7; v_gene: TRBV19; CDR3nt: TGTGCCAGTAGTGGGGGGTCCGCTCCCTACGAGCAGTACTTC; CDR3aa: CASSGGSAPYEQYF
abundance: .; d_gene: TRBD2; j_gene: TRBJ2-3; v_gene: TRBV10-3; CDR3nt: TGTGCCATCAGTCCGGGACTAGGGACAGATACGCAGTATTTT; CDR3aa: CAISPGLGTDTQYF
abundance: .; d_gene: .; j_gene: TRBJ2-5; v_gene: TRBV10-3; CDR3nt: TGTGCCATCAGTGAGTCAGGGCCTTACGAACTAGAGACCCAGTACTTC; CDR3aa: CAISESGPYELETQYF
abundance: .; d_gene: TRBD1; j_gene: TRBJ2-2; v_gene: TRBV5-1; CDR3nt: TGCGCCACCGGACAGGGGAGGAACACCGGGGAGCTGTTTTTT; CDR3aa: CATGQGRNTGELFF
abundance: .; d_gene: .; j_gene: TRBJ2-3; v_gene: TRBV2; CDR3nt: TGTGCCAGCAGTCCCTATACCCTCACAGATACGCAGTATTTT; CDR3aa: CASSPYTLTDTQYF
abundance: .; d_gene: .; j_gene: TRBJ2-7; v_gene: TRBV15; CDR3nt: TGTGCCACCAGCAGAGAATGGGTTAGGGGCGCGGTCTACGAGCAGTACTTC; CDR3aa: CATSREWVRGAVYEQYF
abundance: .; d_gene: TRBD1; j_gene: TRBJ1-1; v_gene: TRBV5-1; CDR3nt: TGCGCCAGCAGGGGCAGGGGGTGGACTGAAGCTTTCTTT; CDR3aa: CASRGRGWTEAFF
abundance: .; d_gene: .; j_gene: TRBJ2-7; v_gene: TRBV9; CDR3nt: TGTGCCAGCAGCGCACATTCGAGCTCCTACGAGCAGTACTTC; CDR3aa: CASSAHSSSYEQYF
abundance: .; d_gene: .; j_gene: TRBJ2-2; v_gene: TRBV15; CDR3nt: TGTGCCACCAGCTGGGACACCCTTAACACCGGGGAGCTGTTTTTT; CDR3aa: CATSWDTLNTGELFF
abundance: once; d_gene: .; j_gene: TRBJ1-5; v_gene: TRBV6-5; CDR3nt: TGTGCCAGCAGTTCGGCCAGGGGCAATCAGCCCCAGCATTTT; CDR3aa: CASSSARGNQPQHF
abundance: .; d_gene: TRBD1; j_gene: TRBJ2-1; v_gene: TRBV7-9; CDR3nt: TGTGCCAGCAGCCTACGACCCCGGGACAGGGGGTCTGTCGAGCAGTTCTTC; CDR3aa: CASSLRPRDRGSVEQFF
abundance: .; d_gene: .; j_gene: TRBJ1-5; v_gene: TRBV30; CDR3nt: TGTGCCTGGAGTGCGGGGGCAGTAGGTCAGCCCCAGCATTTT; CDR3aa: CAWSAGAVGQPQHF
abundance: .; d_gene: .; j_gene: TRBJ2-5; v_gene: TRBV30; CDR3nt: TGTGCCTGGGGGAAAGGGAAGGCCGAGACCCAGTACTTC; CDR3aa: CAWGKGKAETQYF
abundance: .; d_gene: .; j_gene: TRBJ2-1; v_gene: TRBV10-1; CDR3nt: TGCGCCAGCAGTGAGTCTCTAGTGGCTCATGAGCAGTTCTTC; CDR3aa: CASSESLVAHEQFF
abundance: .; d_gene: .; j_gene: TRBJ1-6; v_gene: TRBV7-2; CDR3nt: TGTGCCAGCAGCTTACGGTGGGAAAATTCACCCCTCCACTTT; CDR3aa: CASSLRWENSPLHF
abundance: .; d_gene: TRBD1; j_gene: TRBJ1-1; v_gene: TRBV7-8; CDR3nt: TGTGCCAGCAGCTTTCTACAGGGGGCGGCCACTGAAGCTTTCTTT; CDR3aa: CASSFLQGAATEAFF
abundance: .; d_gene: .; j_gene: TRBJ1-2; v_gene: TRBV30; CDR3nt: TGTGCCTGGAATTTCAGTCCCCATGGCTACACCTTC; CDR3aa: CAWNFSPHGYTF
abundance: .; d_gene: TRBD2; j_gene: TRBJ2-2; v_gene: TRBV19; CDR3nt: TGTGCCAGTACATCTAGCGGGGGGCCCGGGGAGCTGTTTTTT; CDR3aa: CASTSSGGPGELFF
abundance: .; d_gene: TRBD2; j_gene: TRBJ2-1; v_gene: TRBV15; CDR3nt: TGTGCCACCAGCAGGGGACTAGCCAGCAATGAGCAGTTCTTC; CDR3aa: CATSRGLASNEQFF
abundance: few; d_gene: .; j_gene: TRBJ1-5; v_gene: TRBV10-3; CDR3nt: TGTGCCATCAGTGATACGGGGGACGGGCCCCAGCATTTT; CDR3aa: CAISDTGDGPQHF
abundance: .; d_gene: TRBD2; j_gene: TRBJ2-5; v_gene: TRBV7-9; CDR3nt: TGTGCCAGCAGCTTAGCGGGAGGGCAAGGGACCCAGTACTTC; CDR3aa: CASSLAGGQGTQYF
abundance: .; d_gene: TRBD1; j_gene: TRBJ2-7; v_gene: TRBV5-1; CDR3nt: TGCGCCAGCAGCAAGTCCCGGGACAGGGAGGGGGAGCAGTACTTC; CDR3aa: CASSKSRDREGEQYF
abundance: .; d_gene: TRBD1; j_gene: TRBJ2-2; v_gene: TRBV5-5; CDR3nt: TGTGCCAGCAGCTTGGCTTTAACCGGGACAGGGATCGGGGAGCTGTTTTTT; CDR3aa: CASSLALTGTGIGELFF
abundance: .; d_gene: TRBD1; j_gene: TRBJ1-1; v_gene: TRBV29-1; CDR3nt: TGCAGCGTCGCGGACAGGGGGCTCGCTGAAGCTTTCTTT; CDR3aa: CSVADRGLAEAFF
abundance: .; d_gene: .; j_gene: TRBJ1-5; v_gene: TRBV7-9; CDR3nt: TGTGCCAGCAGCTTAGGGGTATCAGACGGTCAGCCCCAGCATTTT; CDR3aa: CASSLGVSDGQPQHF
abundance: .; d_gene: .; j_gene: TRBJ2-7; v_gene: TRBV2; CDR3nt: TGTGCCAGCAGACACGGGACTCCTGACTCCTACGAGCAGTACTTC; CDR3aa: CASRHGTPDSYEQYF
abundance: .; d_gene: .; j_gene: TRBJ1-1; v_gene: TRBV19; CDR3nt: TGTGCCAGTAGTGGCAGTCCCATGCGTTTAGCTTTCTTT; CDR3aa: CASSGSPMRLAFF
abundance: .; d_gene: TRBD1; j_gene: TRBJ2-7; v_gene: TRBV6-5; CDR3nt: TGTGCCAGCAGTTTTCCGGGACAGGGGGCATACGAGCAGTACTTC; CDR3aa: CASSFPGQGAYEQYF
abundance: .; d_gene: .; j_gene: TRBJ2-7; v_gene: TRBV5-6; CDR3nt: TGTGCCAGCAGCTTGAACAGAGACTACGAGCAGTACTTC; CDR3aa: CASSLNRDYEQYF
abundance: .; d_gene: .; j_gene: TRBJ1-1; v_gene: TRBV30; CDR3nt: TGTGCCTGGAGTCGGTCAGGTTTGGGGACTTTCTTT; CDR3aa: CAWSRSGLGTFF
abundance: .; d_gene: .; j_gene: TRBJ1-4; v_gene: TRBV4-1; CDR3nt: TGCGCCAGCAGCCAAGGTCAACAGGGAAGGGGTACTAATGAAAAACTGTTTTTT; CDR3aa: CASSQGQQGRGTNEKLFF
abundance: .; d_gene: TRBD2; j_gene: TRBJ2-5; v_gene: TRBV6-6; CDR3nt: TGTGCCAGCACCCTAGCGGGGAGATACCAAGAGACCCAGTACTTC; CDR3aa: CASTLAGRYQETQYF
abundance: .; d_gene: TRBD1; j_gene: TRBJ2-2; v_gene: TRBV5-1; CDR3nt: TGCGCCAGCGGACAGGGGGCGCAGACCGGGGAGCTGTTTTTT; CDR3aa: CASGQGAQTGELFF
abundance: .; d_gene: .; j_gene: TRBJ1-6; v_gene: TRBV5-4; CDR3nt: TGTGCCAGCAGCTTGTCCAGCTCCTATAATTCACCCCTCCACTTT; CDR3aa: CASSLSSSYNSPLHF
abundance: once; d_gene: TRBD1; j_gene: TRBJ1-2; v_gene: TRBV19; CDR3nt: TGTGCCAGTAGTATCAATAGTATAGGGGGCGCCTATGGCTACACCTTC; CDR3aa: CASSINSIGGAYGYTF
abundance: .; d_gene: .; j_gene: TRBJ1-4; v_gene: TRBV1; CDR3nt: TGCACCAGCAGCCATTTCAGGGGGTGGTGGGAAAAACTGTTTTTT; CDR3aa: CTSSHFRGWWEKLFF
abundance: .; d_gene: TRBD1; j_gene: TRBJ2-7; v_gene: TRBV5-1; CDR3nt: TGCGCCAGCAGCCCGGACAGGGGGTACGAGCAGTACTTC; CDR3aa: CASSPDRGYEQYF
abundance: once; d_gene: .; j_gene: TRBJ1-6; v_gene: TRBV29-1; CDR3nt: TGCAGCGTTCGATACGACGCTAATTCACCCCTCCACTTT; CDR3aa: CSVRYDANSPLHF
abundance: few; d_gene: TRBD1; j_gene: TRBJ2-7; v_gene: TRBV7-6; CDR3nt: TGTGCCAGCAGCTTTACGACAGGGAGCGAGCAGTACTTC; CDR3aa: CASSFTTGSEQYF
abundance: once; d_gene: TRBD2; j_gene: TRBJ2-5; v_gene: TRBV11-3; CDR3nt: TGTGCCAGCAGTTCCCTCAGCGGGGGACGAGAGACCCAGTACTTC; CDR3aa: CASSSLSGGRETQYF
abundance: .; d_gene: .; j_gene: TRBJ1-4; v_gene: TRBV25-1; CDR3nt: TGTGCCAGCAGTGAAGGAGGGGGAGTACGCGAAAAACTGTTTTTT; CDR3aa: CASSEGGGVREKLFF
abundance: .; d_gene: TRBD2; j_gene: TRBJ2-1; v_gene: TRBV5-1; CDR3nt: TGCGCCAGCAGCTCGGGACTAGCGGGGGTAGTTGAGCAGTTCTTC; CDR3aa: CASSSGLAGVVEQFF
abundance: .; d_gene: .; j_gene: TRBJ2-5; v_gene: TRBV19; CDR3nt: TGTGCCAGTAGTAGGACGGGAGTTCAAGAGACCCAGTACTTC; CDR3aa: CASSRTGVQETQYF
abundance: .; d_gene: .; j_gene: TRBJ2-2; v_gene: TRBV4-1; CDR3nt: TGCGCCAGCAGCCGTGACTTGAGGGGCGCGAACACCGGGGAGCTGTTTTTT; CDR3aa: CASSRDLRGANTGELFF
abundance: .; d_gene: TRBD2; j_gene: TRBJ2-2; v_gene: TRBV7-2; CDR3nt: TGTGCCAGCAGTGGGACTAGCGGGAGGAACACCGGGGAGCTGTTTTTT; CDR3aa: CASSGTSGRNTGELFF
abundance: once; d_gene: .; j_gene: TRBJ2-7; v_gene: TRBV2; CDR3nt: TGTGCCAGCAGCTCCTCAAACTCCTACGAGCAGTACTTC; CDR3aa: CASSSSNSYEQYF
abundance: .; d_gene: .; j_gene: TRBJ1-1; v_gene: TRBV28; CDR3nt: TGTGCCAGCAGTACCGATTGGGGGGAGGCGGGGAACACTGAAGCTTTCTTT; CDR3aa: CASSTDWGEAGNTEAFF
abundance: .; d_gene: .; j_gene: TRBJ2-7; v_gene: TRBV30; CDR3nt: TGTGCCTGGAGTGATCTCTACGAGCAGTACTTC; CDR3aa: CAWSDLYEQYF
abundance: .; d_gene: .; j_gene: TRBJ2-3; v_gene: TRBV11-2; CDR3nt: TGTGCCAGCAACTTGGACAGTCCCACAGATACGCAGTATTTT; CDR3aa: CASNLDSPTDTQYF